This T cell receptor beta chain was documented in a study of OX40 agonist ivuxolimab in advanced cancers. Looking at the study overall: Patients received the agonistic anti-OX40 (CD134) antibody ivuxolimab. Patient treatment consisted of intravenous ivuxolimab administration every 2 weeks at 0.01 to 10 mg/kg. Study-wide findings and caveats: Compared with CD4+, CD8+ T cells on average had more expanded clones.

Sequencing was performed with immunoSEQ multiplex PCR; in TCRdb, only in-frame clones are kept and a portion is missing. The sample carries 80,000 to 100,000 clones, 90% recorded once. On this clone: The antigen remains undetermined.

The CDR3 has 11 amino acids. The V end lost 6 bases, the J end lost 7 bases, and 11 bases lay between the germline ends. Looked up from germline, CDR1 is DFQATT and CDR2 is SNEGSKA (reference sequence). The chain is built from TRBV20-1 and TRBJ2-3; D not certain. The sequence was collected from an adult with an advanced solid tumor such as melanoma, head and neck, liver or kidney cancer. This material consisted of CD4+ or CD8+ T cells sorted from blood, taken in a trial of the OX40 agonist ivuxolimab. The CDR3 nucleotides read TGCAGTGCCGAGAAGACTCATACGCAGTATTTT. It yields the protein CSAEKTHTQYF.